The clone carrying this TCR beta chain appeared many times. Its antigen remains unidentified. The sample comes from a study of T cells in Graves' hyperthyroidism and ophthalmopathy. The CDR3 totals 11 residues. The V gene's germline CDR1 is SQVTM and CDR2 ANQGSEA. V was cut by 3 bases and J by 4 bases, with 6 bases left in between. RNA transcripts yielded amplified TCR beta CDR3 regions. Initially, a first-round RT-PCR of the TCR CDR3 employed the HTBI primer set. TCRdb re-called the multiplex PCR reads with MiXCR, one entry per CDR3 protein. In the table there are more than 350,000 distinct CDR3 sequences, about a sixth of which are singletons. The study's findings and limits: In the blood, most expanded thyroid clonotypes above 0.001 appeared as well.

The sequenced material came from blood. This TCR was recovered from a woman in her 30s with Graves' hyperthyroidism that later progressed to Graves' ophthalmopathy. The chain employs TRBV29-1 and TRBJ1-2; D is undetermined. Here the CDR3 DNA reads TGCAGCGTTGACAGGCTCTATGGCTACACCTTC. Residues: CSVDRLYGYTF.